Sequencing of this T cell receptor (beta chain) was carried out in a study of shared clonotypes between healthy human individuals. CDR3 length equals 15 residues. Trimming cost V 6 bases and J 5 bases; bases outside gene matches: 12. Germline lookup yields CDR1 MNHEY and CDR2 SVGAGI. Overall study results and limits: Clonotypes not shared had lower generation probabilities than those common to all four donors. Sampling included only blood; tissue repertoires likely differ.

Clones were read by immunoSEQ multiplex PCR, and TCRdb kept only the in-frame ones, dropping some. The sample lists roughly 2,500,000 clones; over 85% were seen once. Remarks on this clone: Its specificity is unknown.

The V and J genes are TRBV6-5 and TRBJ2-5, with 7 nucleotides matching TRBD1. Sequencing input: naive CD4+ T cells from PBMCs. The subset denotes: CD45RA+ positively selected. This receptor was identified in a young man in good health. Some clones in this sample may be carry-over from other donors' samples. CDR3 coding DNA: TGTGCCAGCAGATATAACAGGGGAGTCATGGAGACCCAGTACTTC. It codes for CASRYNRGVMETQYF.